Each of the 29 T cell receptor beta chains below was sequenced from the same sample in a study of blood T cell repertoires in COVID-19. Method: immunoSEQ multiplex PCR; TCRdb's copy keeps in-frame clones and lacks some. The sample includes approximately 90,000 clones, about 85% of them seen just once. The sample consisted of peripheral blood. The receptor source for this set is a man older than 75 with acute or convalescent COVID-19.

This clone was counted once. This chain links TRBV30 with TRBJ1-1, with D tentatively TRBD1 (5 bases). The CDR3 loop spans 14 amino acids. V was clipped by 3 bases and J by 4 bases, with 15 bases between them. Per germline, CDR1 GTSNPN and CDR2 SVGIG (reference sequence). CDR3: CAWRGGEVGTEAFF. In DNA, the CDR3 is TGTGCCTGGAGGGGGGGGGAGGTCGGCACTGAAGCTTTCTTT.

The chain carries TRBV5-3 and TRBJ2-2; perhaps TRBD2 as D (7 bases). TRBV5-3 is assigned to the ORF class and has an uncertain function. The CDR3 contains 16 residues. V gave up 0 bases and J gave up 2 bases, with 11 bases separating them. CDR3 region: CARSLVGGLNTGELFF. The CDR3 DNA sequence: TGTGCCAGAAGCTTGGTCGGGGGGCTCAACACCGGGGAGCTGTTTTTT.

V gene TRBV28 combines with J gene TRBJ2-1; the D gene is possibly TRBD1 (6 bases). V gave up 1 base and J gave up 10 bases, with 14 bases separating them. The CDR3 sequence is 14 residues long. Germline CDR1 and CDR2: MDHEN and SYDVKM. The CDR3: CASSLLGARGEQFF. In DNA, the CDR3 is TGTGCCAGCAGTTTATTGGGGGCTCGGGGAGAGCAGTTCTTC.

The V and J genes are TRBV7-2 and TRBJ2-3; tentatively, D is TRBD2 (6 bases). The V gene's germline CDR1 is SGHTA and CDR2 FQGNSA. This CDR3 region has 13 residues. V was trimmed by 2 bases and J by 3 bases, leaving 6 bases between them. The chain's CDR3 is CASSLRETDTQYF. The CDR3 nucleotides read TGTGCCAGCAGCTTACGGGAGACAGATACGCAGTATTTT.

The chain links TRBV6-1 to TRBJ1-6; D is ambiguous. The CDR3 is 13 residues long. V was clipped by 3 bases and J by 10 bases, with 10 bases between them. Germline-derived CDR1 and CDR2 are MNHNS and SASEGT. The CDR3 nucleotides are TGTGCCAGCAGTGATCGCGAGGAATCACCCCTCCACTTT. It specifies CASSDREESPLHF.

The chain's CDR3 is CASTPRGGSTDTQYF. The DNA of the CDR3 is TGTGCCAGCACCCCCCGGGGGGGGAGCACAGATACGCAGTATTTT. The rearrangement joins TRBV11-2 to TRBJ2-3; 8 bases map to TRBD2. With V trimmed by 7 bases and J by 0 bases, 6 bases remained unmatched. The CDR3 runs 15 residues. Germline assignment: CDR1 SGHAT and CDR2 FQNNGV.

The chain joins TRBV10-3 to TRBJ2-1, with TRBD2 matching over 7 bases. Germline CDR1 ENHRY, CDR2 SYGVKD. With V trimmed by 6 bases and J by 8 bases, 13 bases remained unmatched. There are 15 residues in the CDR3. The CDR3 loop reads CAIRIMGLFFDEQFF. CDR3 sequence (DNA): TGTGCCATCAGAATTATGGGACTATTTTTCGATGAGCAGTTCTTC.

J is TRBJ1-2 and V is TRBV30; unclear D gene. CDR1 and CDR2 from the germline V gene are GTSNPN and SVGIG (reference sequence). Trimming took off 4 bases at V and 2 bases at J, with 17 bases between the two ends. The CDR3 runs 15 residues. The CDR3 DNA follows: TGTGCCTGGACCCCGGGGAGGATACGCAACTATGGCTACACCTTC. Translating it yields CAWTPGRIRNYGYTF.

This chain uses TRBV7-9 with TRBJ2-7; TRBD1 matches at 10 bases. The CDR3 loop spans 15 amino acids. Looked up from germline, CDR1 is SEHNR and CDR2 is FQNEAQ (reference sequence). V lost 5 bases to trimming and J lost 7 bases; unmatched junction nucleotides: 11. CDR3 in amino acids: CASSPNRQGAGEQYF. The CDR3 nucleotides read TGTGCCAGCAGCCCCAACCGACAGGGGGCGGGAGAGCAGTACTTC.

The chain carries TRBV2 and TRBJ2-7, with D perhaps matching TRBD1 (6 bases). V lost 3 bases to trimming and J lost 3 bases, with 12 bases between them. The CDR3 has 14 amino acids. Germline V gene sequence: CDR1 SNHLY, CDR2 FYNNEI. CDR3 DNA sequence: TGTGCCAGCAGTGACAGGGGAGTGGACTACGAGCAGTACTTC. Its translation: CASSDRGVDYEQYF.

In nucleotides, the CDR3 is TGTGCCACCAGCGGTGGTAGGGGGCAAGAAGAAAAACTGTTTTTT. Residues: CATSGGRGQEEKLFF. The V gene is TRBV15, the J gene TRBJ1-4; 7 bases align to TRBD1. The trim removed 5 bases at V and 8 bases at J, leaving 11 bases unmatched. The CDR3 covers 15 residues. The germline CDR1 and CDR2 sequences are LNHNV and YYDKDF (reference sequence).

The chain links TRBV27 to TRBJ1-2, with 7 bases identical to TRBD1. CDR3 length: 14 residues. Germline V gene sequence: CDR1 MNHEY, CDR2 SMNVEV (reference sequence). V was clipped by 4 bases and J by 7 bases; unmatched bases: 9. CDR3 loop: CASSSPGQMGGYTF. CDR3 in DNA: TGTGCCAGCAGTTCCCCGGGACAGATGGGTGGCTACACCTTC.

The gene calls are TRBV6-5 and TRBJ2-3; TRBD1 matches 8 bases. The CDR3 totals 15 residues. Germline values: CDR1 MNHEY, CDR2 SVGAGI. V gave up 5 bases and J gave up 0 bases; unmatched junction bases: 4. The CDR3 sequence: CASSTRGRSTDTQYF. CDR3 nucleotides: TGTGCCAGCAGTACCAGGGGGCGAAGCACAGATACGCAGTATTTT.

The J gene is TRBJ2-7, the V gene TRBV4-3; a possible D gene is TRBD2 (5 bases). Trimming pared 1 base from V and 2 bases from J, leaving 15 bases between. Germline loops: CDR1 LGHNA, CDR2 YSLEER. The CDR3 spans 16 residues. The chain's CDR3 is CASSQVSRAGAYEQYF. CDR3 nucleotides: TGCGCCAGCAGCCAAGTTTCGCGGGCCGGGGCCTACGAGCAGTACTTC.

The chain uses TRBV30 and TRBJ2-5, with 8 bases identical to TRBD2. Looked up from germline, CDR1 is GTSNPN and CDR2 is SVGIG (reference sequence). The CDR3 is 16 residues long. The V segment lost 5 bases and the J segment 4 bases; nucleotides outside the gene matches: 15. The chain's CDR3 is CAWGGGLGAGVETQYF. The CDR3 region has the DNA TGTGCCTGGGGTGGCGGTTTGGGAGCGGGAGTAGAGACCCAGTACTTC.

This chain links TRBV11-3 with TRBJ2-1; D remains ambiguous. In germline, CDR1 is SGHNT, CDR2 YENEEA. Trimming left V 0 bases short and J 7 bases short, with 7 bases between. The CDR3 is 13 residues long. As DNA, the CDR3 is TGTGCCAGCAGCTTAGATCCGGTAAATGAGCAGTTCTTC. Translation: CASSLDPVNEQFF.

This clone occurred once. The CDR3: CASSSGTSNEQFF. Written as DNA, the CDR3 is TGTGCCAGCAGCTCCGGGACTAGCAATGAGCAGTTCTTC. The rearrangement links TRBV7-3 to TRBJ2-1, with 8 bases identical to TRBD2. Trimming removed 4 bases from V and 6 bases from J; junction bases left unmatched: 2. CDR3 length: 13 residues. In germline, CDR1 is SGHTA, CDR2 FQGTGA.

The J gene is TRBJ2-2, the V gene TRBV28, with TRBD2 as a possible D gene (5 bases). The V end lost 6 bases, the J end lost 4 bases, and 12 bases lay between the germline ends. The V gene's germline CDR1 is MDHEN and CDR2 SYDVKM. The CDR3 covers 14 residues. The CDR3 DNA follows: TGTGCCAGCAGATTCGGGGATTTCACCGGGGAGCTGTTTTTT. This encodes CASRFGDFTGELFF.

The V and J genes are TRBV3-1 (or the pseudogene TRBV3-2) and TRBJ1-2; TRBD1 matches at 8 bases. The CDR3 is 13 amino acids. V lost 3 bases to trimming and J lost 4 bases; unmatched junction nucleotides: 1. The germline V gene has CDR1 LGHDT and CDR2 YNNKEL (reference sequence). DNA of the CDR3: TGTGCCAGCAGCCAGGACAGGGTCTATGGCTACACCTTC. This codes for CASSQDRVYGYTF.

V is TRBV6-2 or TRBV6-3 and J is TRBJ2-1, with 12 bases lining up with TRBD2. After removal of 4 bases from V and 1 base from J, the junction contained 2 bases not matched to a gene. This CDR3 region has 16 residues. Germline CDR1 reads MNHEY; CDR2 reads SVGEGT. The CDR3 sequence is CASSSGLAGSYNEQFF. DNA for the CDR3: TGTGCCAGCAGTTCCGGACTAGCGGGATCCTACAATGAGCAGTTCTTC.

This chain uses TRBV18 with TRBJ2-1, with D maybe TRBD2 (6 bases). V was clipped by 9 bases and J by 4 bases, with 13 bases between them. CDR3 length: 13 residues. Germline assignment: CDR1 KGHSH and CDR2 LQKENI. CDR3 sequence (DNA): TGTGCCAGTTTAGCGGAATTTTACAATGAGCAGTTCTTC. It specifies CASLAEFYNEQFF.

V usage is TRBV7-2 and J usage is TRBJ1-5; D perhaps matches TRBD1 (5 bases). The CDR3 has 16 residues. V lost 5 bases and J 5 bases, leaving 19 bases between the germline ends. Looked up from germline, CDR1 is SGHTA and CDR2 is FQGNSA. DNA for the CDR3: TGTGCCAGCAGCCAACGACAGACCGCTTATGATCAGCCCCAGCATTTT. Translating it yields CASSQRQTAYDQPQHF.

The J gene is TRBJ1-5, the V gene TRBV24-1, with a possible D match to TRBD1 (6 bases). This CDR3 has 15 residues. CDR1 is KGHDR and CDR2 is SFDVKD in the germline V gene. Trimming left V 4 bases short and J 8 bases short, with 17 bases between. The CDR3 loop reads CATSDTTGLGEPQHF. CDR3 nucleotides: TGTGCCACCAGTGACACCACAGGGCTCGGGGAGCCCCAGCATTTT.

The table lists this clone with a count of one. Here the CDR3 DNA reads TGTGCCAGCAGTCCGCCCGGAATCGGGGGTTTTAACACTGAAGCTTTCTTT. Translating it yields CASSPPGIGGFNTEAFF. The chain uses TRBV27 and TRBJ1-1, with D perhaps matching TRBD1 (5 bases). With 5 bases removed from V and 2 bases from J, the gap between germline ends came to 21 bases. The germline V gene encodes CDR1 MNHEY and CDR2 SMNVEV (reference sequence). The CDR3 has 17 amino acids.

This chain's CDR3 is CASSQDTISYEQYF. The CDR3 nucleotides read TGTGCCAGCAGCCAAGATACTATCTCCTACGAGCAGTACTTC. The chain employs TRBV3-1 (or the pseudogene TRBV3-2) and TRBJ2-7; unclear D gene. The V gene lost 0 bases and the J gene lost 0 bases, with 6 bases spanning the gap. The germline V gene encodes CDR1 LGHDT and CDR2 YNNKEL (reference sequence). The length of the CDR3 is 14 residues.

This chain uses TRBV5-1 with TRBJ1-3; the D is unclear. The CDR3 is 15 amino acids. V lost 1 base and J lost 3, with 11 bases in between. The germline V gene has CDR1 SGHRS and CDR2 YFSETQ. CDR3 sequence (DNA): TGCGCCAGCAGCTTGAATATCCTAGGTGGAAACACCATATATTTT. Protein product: CASSLNILGGNTIYF.

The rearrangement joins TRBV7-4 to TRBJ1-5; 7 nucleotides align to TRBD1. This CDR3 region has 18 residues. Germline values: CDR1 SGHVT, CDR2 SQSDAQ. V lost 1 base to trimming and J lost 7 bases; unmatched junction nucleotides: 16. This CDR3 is CASSLEEIRGKRSQPQHF. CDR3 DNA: TGTGCCAGCAGCTTAGAGGAAATCAGGGGGAAAAGGTCCCAGCCCCAGCATTTT.

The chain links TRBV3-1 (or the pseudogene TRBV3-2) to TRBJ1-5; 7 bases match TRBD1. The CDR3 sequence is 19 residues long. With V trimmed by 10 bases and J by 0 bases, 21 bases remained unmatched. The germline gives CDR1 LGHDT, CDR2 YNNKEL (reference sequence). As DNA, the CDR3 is TGTGCCAACTTGACAGGGCAGGTTAGAAAAGGTAATAGCAATCAGCCCCAGCATTTT. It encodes CANLTGQVRKGNSNQPQHF.

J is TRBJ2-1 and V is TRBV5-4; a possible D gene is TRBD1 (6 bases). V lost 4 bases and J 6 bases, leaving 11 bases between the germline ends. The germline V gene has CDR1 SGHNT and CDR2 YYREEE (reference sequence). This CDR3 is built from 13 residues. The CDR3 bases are TGTGCCAGCAGCACAGGGACAACCAATGAGCAGTTCTTC. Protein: CASSTGTTNEQFF.